This T cell receptor beta chain was documented in a study of shared clonotypes between healthy human individuals. Produced via immunoSEQ multiplex PCR; TCRdb's table is partial and in-frame only. This sample has about 1.5 million clones, with approximately 98% found just once. Sequenced input: naive CD4+ T cells sorted from blood. Subset noted: CD45RA+ positively selected. The clonotype originates from a man under 40 in good health.

CDR3 loop: CSAREGVTIYF. DNA for the CDR3: TGCAGTGCTAGGGAGGGGGTAACCATATATTTT. V and J are TRBV20-1 and TRBJ1-3; maybe TRBD1 (6 bases). CDR1 and CDR2 from the germline V gene are DFQATT and SNEGSKA (reference sequence). The V and J ends lost 3 bases and 10 bases respectively, with 10 bases between them. The CDR3 is 11 amino acids.